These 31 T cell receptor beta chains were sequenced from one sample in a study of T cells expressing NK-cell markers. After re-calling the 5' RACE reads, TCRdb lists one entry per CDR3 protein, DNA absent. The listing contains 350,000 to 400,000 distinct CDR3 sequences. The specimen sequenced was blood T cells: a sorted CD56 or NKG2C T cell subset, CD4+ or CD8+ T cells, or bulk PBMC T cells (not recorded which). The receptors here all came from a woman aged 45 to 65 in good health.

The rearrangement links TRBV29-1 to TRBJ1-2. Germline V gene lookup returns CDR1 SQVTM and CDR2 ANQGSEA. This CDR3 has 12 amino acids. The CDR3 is CSVGETPYGYTF.

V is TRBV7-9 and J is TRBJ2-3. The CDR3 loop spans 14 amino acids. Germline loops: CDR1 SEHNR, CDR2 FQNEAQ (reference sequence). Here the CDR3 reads CASSLSETSDTQYF.

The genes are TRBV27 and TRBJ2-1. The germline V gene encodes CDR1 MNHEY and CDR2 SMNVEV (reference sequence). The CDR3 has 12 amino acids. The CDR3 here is CASSLSNGLQFF.

This chain's CDR3 is CASSQAWLAGASSYEQYF. J is TRBJ2-7 and V is TRBV4-1; the TRBD2 assignment by TCRdb is unverifiable without DNA. The germline V gene encodes CDR1 MGHRA and CDR2 YSYEKL. The CDR3 sequence is 18 residues long.

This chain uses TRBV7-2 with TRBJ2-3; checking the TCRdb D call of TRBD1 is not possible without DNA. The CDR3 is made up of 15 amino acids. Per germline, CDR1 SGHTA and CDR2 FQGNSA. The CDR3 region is CASSFQGIPTDTQYF.

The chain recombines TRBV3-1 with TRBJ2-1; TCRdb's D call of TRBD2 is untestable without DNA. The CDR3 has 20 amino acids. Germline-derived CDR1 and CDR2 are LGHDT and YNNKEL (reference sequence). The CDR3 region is CASSKRAGALPPGSYNEQFF.

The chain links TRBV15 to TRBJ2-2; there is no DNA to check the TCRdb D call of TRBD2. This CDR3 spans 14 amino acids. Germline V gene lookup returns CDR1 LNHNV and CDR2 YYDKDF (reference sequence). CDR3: CATSRQTSTGELFF. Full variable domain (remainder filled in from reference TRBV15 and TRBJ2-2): DAMVIQNPRYQVTQFGKPVTLSCSQTLNHNVMYWYQQKSSQAPKLLFHYYDKDFNNEADTPDNFQSRRPNTSFCFLDIRSPGLGDTAMYLCATSRQTSTGELFFGEGSRLTVL.

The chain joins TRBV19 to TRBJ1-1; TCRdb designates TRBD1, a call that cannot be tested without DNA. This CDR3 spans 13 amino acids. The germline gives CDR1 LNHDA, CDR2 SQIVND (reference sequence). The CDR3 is CASSPGDGTEAFF.

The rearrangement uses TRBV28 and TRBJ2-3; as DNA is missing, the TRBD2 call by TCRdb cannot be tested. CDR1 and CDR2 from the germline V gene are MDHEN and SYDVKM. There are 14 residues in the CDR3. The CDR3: CASGASGSPDTQYF.

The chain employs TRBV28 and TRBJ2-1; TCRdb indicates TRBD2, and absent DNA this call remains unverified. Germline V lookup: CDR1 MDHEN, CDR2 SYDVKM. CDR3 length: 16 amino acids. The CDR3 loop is CASSLYHLAGYNEQFF.

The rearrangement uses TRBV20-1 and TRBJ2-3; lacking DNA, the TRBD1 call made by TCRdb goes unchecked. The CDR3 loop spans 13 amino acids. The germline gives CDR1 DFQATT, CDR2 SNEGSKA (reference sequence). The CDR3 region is CSGGGAATDTQYF.

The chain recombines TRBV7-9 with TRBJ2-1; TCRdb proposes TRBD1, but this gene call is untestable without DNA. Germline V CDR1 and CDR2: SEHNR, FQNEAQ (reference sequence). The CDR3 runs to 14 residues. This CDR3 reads CASSSGRFNNEQFF.

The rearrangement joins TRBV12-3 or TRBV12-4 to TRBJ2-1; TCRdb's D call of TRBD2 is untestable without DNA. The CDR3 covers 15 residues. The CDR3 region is CASRPTSGIYNEQFF.

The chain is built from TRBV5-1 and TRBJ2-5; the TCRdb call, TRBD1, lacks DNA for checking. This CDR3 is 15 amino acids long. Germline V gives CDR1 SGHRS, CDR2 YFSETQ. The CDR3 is CASSLGWGQGETQYF.

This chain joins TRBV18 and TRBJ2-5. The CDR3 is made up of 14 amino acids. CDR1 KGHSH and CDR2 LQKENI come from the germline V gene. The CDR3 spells CASSPPGLQETQYF.

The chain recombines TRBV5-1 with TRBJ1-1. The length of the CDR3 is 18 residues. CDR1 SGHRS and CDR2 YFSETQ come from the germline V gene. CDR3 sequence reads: CASSSALGRGMGNTEAFF.

CDR3 sequence: CATSRDPTSGNTGELFF. The chain has TRBV15 and TRBJ2-2; without DNA, the TCRdb call of TRBD2 cannot be checked. Germline-derived CDR1 and CDR2 are LNHNV and YYDKDF (reference sequence). The CDR3 extends over 17 amino acids.

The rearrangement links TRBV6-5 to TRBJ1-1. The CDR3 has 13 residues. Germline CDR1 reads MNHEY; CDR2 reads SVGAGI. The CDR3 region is CATQPRATAEAFF.

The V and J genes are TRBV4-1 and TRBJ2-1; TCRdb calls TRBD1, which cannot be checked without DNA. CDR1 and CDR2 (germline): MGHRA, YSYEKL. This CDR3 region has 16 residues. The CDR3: CASSQGTGLSDNEQFF.

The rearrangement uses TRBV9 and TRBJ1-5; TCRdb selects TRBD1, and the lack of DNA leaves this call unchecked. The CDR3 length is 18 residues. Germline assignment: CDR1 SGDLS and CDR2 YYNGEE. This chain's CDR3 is CASSVARELQGAGQPQHF.

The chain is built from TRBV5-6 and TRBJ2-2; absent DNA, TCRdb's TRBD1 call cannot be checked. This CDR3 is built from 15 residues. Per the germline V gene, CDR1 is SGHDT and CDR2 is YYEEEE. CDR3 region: CASSDTGGNTGELFF.

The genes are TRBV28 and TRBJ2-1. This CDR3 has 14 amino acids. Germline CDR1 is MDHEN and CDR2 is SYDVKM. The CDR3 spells CASGVPSSYNEQFF. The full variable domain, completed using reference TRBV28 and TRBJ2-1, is DVKVTQSSRYLVKRTGEKVFLECVQDMDHENMFWYRQDPGLGLRLIYFSYDVKMKEKGDIPEGYSVSREKKERFSLILESASTNQTSMYLCASGVPSSYNEQFFGPGTRLTVL.

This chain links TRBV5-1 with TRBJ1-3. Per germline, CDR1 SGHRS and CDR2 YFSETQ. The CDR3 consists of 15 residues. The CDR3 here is CASSWDSHNGNTIYF.

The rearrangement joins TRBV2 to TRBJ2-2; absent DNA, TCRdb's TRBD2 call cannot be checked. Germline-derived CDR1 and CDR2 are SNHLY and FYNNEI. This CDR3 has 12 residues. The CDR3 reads CASTPLAGVLFF.

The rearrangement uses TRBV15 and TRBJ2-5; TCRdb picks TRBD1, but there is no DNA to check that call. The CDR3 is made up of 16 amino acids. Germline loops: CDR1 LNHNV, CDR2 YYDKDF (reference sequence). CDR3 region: CATSRRQLALGETQYF.

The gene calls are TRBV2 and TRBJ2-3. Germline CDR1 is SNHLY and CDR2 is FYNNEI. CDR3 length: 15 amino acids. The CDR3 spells CASSERHGSTDTQYF.

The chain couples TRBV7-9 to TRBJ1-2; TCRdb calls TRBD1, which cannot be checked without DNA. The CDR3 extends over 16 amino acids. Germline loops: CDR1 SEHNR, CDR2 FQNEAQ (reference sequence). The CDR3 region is CASSSAEGFAGYGYTF.

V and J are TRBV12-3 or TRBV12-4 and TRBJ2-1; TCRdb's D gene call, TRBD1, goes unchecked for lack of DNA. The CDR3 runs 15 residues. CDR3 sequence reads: CASSQIRGTHGHPFF.

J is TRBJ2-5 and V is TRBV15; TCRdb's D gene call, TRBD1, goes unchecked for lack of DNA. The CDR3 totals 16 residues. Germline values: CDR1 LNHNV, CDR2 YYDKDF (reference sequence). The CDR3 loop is CATSRGWTGRGETQYF.

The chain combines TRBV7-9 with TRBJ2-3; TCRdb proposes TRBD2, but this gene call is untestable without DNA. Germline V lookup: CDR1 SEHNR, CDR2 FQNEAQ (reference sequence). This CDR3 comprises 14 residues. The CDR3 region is CASSLASGTDTQYF.

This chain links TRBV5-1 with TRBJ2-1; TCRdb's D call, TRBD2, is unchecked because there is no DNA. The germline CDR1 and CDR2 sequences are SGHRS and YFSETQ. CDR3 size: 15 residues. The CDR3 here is CASSLKTSTRNEQFF. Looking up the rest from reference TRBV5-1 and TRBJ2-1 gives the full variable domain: KAGVTQTPRYLIKTRGQQVTLSCSPISGHRSVSWYQQTPGQGLQFLFEYFSETQRNKGNFPGRFSGRQFSNSRSEMNVSTLELGDSALYLCASSLKTSTRNEQFFGPGTRLTVL.